These 14 T cell receptor beta chains were sequenced from one sample in a study of T-cell reconstitution after alpha-beta-depleted transplantation in children. The TCRbeta library incorporated unique molecular identifiers. TCRdb re-analysed the PCR reads in MiXCR, keeping a single row per CDR3 protein. The sample lists around 87,000 distinct CDR3 sequences; 7% to 10% were seen once. The sequencing used PBMCs from the stem cell graft donor, collected from the stem cell graft. The receptors derive from a human donor who donated a stem cell graft to a child with congenital amegakaryocytic thrombocytopenia.

This clonotype has just a few counts. The rearrangement links TRBV6-1 to TRBJ1-5; D is uncertain. Germline assignment: CDR1 MNHNS and CDR2 SASEGT. V lost 3 bases and J 15 bases, leaving 15 bases between the germline ends. The CDR3 is 12 residues long. This chain's CDR3 is CASSDLDQRLHF. For the CDR3, the DNA is TGTGCCAGCAGTGACTTAGATCAACGTTTGCATTTT.

J is TRBJ2-7 and V is TRBV28, with 7 bases that match TRBD1. Germline trimming cut 6 bases from V and 9 bases from J; bases unmatched to any gene: 8. This CDR3 region has 12 residues. Germline V gene data show CDR1 as MDHEN and CDR2 as SYDVKM. In nucleotides, the CDR3 is TGTGCCAGCAGGAGCCCAGACAGGGCGCAGTACTTC. Protein sequence: CASRSPDRAQYF.

This clonotype came up many times. The J gene is TRBJ2-5, the V gene TRBV11-2, with TRBD2 matching 10 bases. CDR1 and CDR2 from the germline V gene are SGHAT and FQNNGV. This CDR3 contains 17 residues. V dropped 0 bases and J dropped 5; count of bases not matched to a gene: 9. CDR3 nucleotides: TGTGCCAGCAGCTTAGATTCGGGGACTAGCGAACGGGAGACCCAGTACTTC. Translating it yields CASSLDSGTSERETQYF.

The sample holds many counts of this clonotype. V and J are TRBV6-4 and TRBJ2-1; 7 bases line up with TRBD1. Germline trimming cut 6 bases from V and 10 bases from J; bases unmatched to any gene: 12. CDR1 and CDR2 from the germline V gene are MRHNA and SNTAGT. This CDR3 has 14 amino acids. The CDR3 loop reads CASSGTGQQDEQFF. The CDR3, as DNA: TGTGCCAGCAGCGGCACGGGACAGCAAGACGAGCAGTTCTTC.

This clonotype has just a few counts. This chain joins TRBV29-1 and TRBJ2-3, with 12 bases identical to TRBD2. This CDR3 region has 18 residues. Looked up from germline, CDR1 is SQVTM and CDR2 is ANQGSEA. Trimming at V came to 2 bases and at J to 1 base, leaving 10 bases not matched to a gene. The CDR3 nucleotides read TGCAGCGTTGAAAGGGGGACCGGACTAGCGGGGCGCACAGATACGCAGTATTTT. Translating gives CSVERGTGLAGRTDTQYF.

This clonotype was counted at least ten times. The chain employs TRBV20-1 and TRBJ1-1, with D perhaps matching TRBD1 (5 bases). V lost 0 bases to trimming and J lost 6 bases, with 20 bases between them. The germline V gene encodes CDR1 DFQATT and CDR2 SNEGSKA (reference sequence). The CDR3 runs to 16 residues. The CDR3 coding sequence is TGCAGTGCTAGAGAGGGGGGATCAGGGAACTGGGCTGAAGCTTTCTTT. Encoded protein: CSAREGGSGNWAEAFF.

This clonotype was seen at least ten times. The chain uses TRBV5-6 and TRBJ1-1; unclear D gene. This CDR3 is 13 amino acids long. Trimming took off 5 bases at V and 7 bases at J, with 15 bases between the two ends. The germline V gene has CDR1 SGHDT and CDR2 YYEEEE. CDR3 loop: CASSHGPTDEAFF. CDR3 nucleotide sequence: TGTGCCAGCAGTCACGGACCCACCGATGAAGCTTTCTTT.

This clonotype was counted at least ten times. The genes are TRBV27 and TRBJ2-3; no reliable D call. The length of the CDR3 is 13 residues. V was cut by 2 bases and J by 5 bases, with 8 bases left in between. The germline V gene has CDR1 MNHEY and CDR2 SMNVEV (reference sequence). For the CDR3, the DNA is TGTGCCAGCAGTTTAGGCACGGGAGATACGCAGTATTTT. Translated: CASSLGTGDTQYF.

This clonotype came up many times. The chain joins TRBV5-1 to TRBJ1-6; D possibly corresponds to TRBD1 (5 bases). With 0 bases removed from V and 7 bases from J, the gap between germline ends came to 11 bases. Germline V gene data show CDR1 as SGHRS and CDR2 as YFSETQ. The CDR3 is 15 residues long. CDR3 coding DNA: TGCGCCAGCAGCTTGGACCCGGGGCAGAATTCACCCCTCCACTTT. It yields the protein CASSLDPGQNSPLHF.

This clonotype was observed at least ten times. V is TRBV5-6 and J is TRBJ2-3; 10 bases agree with TRBD2. The V gene end was trimmed by 4 bases and the J gene end by 1 base; junction bases not matched to a gene: 6. The CDR3 length is 16 residues. Germline lookup yields CDR1 SGHDT and CDR2 YYEEEE. DNA for the CDR3: TGTGCCAGCAGCCTTTCACTAGCGGGACGCACAGATACGCAGTATTTT. Protein product: CASSLSLAGRTDTQYF.

The V and J genes are TRBV20-1 and TRBJ1-1; D not resolved. Trimming took off 6 bases at V and 4 bases at J, with 18 bases between the two ends. Germline assignment: CDR1 DFQATT and CDR2 SNEGSKA (reference sequence). The length of the CDR3 is 14 residues. The DNA of the CDR3 is TGCAGTGCCGTTTCTCGGCTTTCTGGCACTGAAGCTTTCTTT. Translating gives CSAVSRLSGTEAFF.

This clonotype was detected ten times or more. The V gene is TRBV20-1, the J gene TRBJ2-1; 13 bases line up with TRBD2. The ends lost 4 bases at V and 8 bases at J; junction bases unmatched: 5. Germline assignment: CDR1 DFQATT and CDR2 SNEGSKA (reference sequence). The CDR3 is made up of 14 amino acids. This CDR3 reads CSAKGLAGRYEQFF. The CDR3 coding sequence is TGCAGTGCTAAGGGACTAGCGGGAAGGTATGAGCAGTTCTTC.

This clonotype has a count of ten or more. The chain joins TRBV14 to TRBJ1-1, with a possible D match to TRBD1 (5 bases). The V gene's germline CDR1 is SGHDN and CDR2 FVKESK. CDR3 size: 14 residues. V was cut by 2 bases and J by 5 bases, with 12 bases left in between. This CDR3 is CASSQHQGRTEAFF. In nucleotides, the CDR3 is TGTGCCAGCAGCCAACATCAGGGACGGACTGAAGCTTTCTTT.

This clonotype was observed many times. The chain joins TRBV20-1 to TRBJ2-7; D call uncertain. The V gene's germline CDR1 is DFQATT and CDR2 SNEGSKA (reference sequence). The CDR3 has 16 residues. The V end lost 1 base, the J end lost 2 bases, and 18 bases lay between the germline ends. CDR3 DNA sequence: TGCAGTGCTAGAGGTCAACATACCCAGTTGACCTACGAGCAGTACTTC. Translated: CSARGQHTQLTYEQYF.